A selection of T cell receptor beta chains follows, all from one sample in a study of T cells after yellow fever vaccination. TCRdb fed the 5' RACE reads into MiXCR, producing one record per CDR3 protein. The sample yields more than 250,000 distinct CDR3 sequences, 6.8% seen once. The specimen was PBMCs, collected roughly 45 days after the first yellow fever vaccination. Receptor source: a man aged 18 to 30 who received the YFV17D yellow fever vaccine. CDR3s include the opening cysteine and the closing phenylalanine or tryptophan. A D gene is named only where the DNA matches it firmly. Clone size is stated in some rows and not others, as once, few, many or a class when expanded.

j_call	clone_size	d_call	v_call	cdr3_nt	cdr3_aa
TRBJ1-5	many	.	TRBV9	TGTGCCAGCAGCCGGGATGGTGGCAATCAGCCCCAGCATTTT	CASSRDGGNQPQHF
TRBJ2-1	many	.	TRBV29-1	TGCAGCGTTGAACAAGGAGGTCCCCACAATGAGCAGTTCTTC	CSVEQGGPHNEQFF
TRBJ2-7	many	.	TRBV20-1	TGCAGTGCGCTATTCGGCGTAGACGAGCAGTACTTC	CSALFGVDEQYF
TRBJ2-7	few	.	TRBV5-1	TGCGCCAGCAGCCACCCAGGGTTCTACGAGCAGTACTTC	CASSHPGFYEQYF
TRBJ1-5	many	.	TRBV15	TGTGCCACCAGCAGATCGATGGGGGTTCAGCCCCAGCATTTT	CATSRSMGVQPQHF
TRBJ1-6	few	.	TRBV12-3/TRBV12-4	TGTGCCAGCAGTTTCCCCCGGGGCAATTCACCCCTCCACTTT	CASSFPRGNSPLHF
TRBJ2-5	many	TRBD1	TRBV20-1	TGCAGTGCTAGAGGGACAGGAATAGAGACCCAGTACTTC	CSARGTGIETQYF
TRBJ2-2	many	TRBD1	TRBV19	TGTGCCAGTCATGACGACAGGGGAGGCACCGGGGAGCTGTTTTTT	CASHDDRGGTGELFF
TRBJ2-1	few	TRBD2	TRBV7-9	TGTGCCAGGGCGGGAGGTCTGGGTGAGCAGTTCTTC	CARAGGLGEQFF
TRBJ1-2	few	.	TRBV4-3	TGCGCCAGCAGCCAAGGAGCCTTCTCTGATGGCTACACCTTC	CASSQGAFSDGYTF
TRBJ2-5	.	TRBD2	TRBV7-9	TGTGCCAGCGGATGGACTAGATCCCCAGAGACCCAGTACTTC	CASGWTRSPETQYF
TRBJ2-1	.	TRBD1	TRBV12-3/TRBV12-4	TGTGCCAGCAGTTCGGACAGGGAAGACAATGAGCAGTTCTTC	CASSSDREDNEQFF
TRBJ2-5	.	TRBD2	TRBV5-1	TGCGCCAGCAGCTTTAGTACTAGCGAGCGGGAGACCCAGTACTTC	CASSFSTSERETQYF
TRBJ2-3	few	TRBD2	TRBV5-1	TGCGCCAGCAAAAGCGGAGTAGCGGGGGCCCCTAGCACAGATACGCAGTATTTT	CASKSGVAGAPSTDTQYF
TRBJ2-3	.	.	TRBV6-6	TGTGCCAGCAGGGAGCAGGCTTCTGATACGCAGTATTTT	CASREQASDTQYF
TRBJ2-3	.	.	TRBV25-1	TGTGCCAGCAGTGACCATAATCGGGGGTGGATGGATACGCAGTATTTT	CASSDHNRGWMDTQYF
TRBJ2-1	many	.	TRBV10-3	TGTGCCATCAACTCGGCAGAGTACTCCTACAATGAGCAGTTCTTC	CAINSAEYSYNEQFF
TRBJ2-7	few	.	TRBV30	TGTGCCTGGAGGGGGGCAGGGTCTTCCTACGAGCAGTACTTC	CAWRGAGSSYEQYF
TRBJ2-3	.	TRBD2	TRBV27	TGTGCCAGCAGTTTATTTGGCGGGGGGGTATCAGGTACGCAGTATTTT	CASSLFGGGVSGTQYF
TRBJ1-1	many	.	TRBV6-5	TGTGCCAGCAGTTACCGGGGGGACACTGAAGCTTTCTTT	CASSYRGDTEAFF
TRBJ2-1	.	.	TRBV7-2	TGTGCCAGCAGCTTTCCCACCTGGAGAAGCTCCTACAATGAGCAGTTCTTC	CASSFPTWRSSYNEQFF
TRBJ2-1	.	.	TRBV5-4	TGTGCCAGCAGCTTCGGGCTATACAATGAGCAGTTCTTC	CASSFGLYNEQFF
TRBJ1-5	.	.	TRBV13	TGTGCCAGCAGCTCCCGATCCCTCAATCAGCCCCAGCATTTT	CASSSRSLNQPQHF
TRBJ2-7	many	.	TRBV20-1	TGCAGTGCTCGAGGACCCCCGAGATACGAGCAGTACTTC	CSARGPPRYEQYF
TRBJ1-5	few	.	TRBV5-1	TGCGCCAGCAGCTTGGTTCCGGGAAGCAATCAGCCCCAGCATTTT	CASSLVPGSNQPQHF
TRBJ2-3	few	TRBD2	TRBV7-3	TGTGCCAGCAGCTTGAGCGGGGGGGTTGGAGATACGCAGTATTTT	CASSLSGGVGDTQYF
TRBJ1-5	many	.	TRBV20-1	TGCAGTGCTAGTCCCGACAGCAATCAGCCCCAGCATTTT	CSASPDSNQPQHF
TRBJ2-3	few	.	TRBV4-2	TGTGCCAGCAGCCAAGGGATCGTGGGCGGCACAGATACGCAGTATTTT	CASSQGIVGGTDTQYF
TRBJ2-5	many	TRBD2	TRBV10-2	TGCGCCAGCAGTGGTCTAGGACTAGCGGTTACCCAGTACTTC	CASSGLGLAVTQYF
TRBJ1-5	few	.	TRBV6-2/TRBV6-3	TGTGCCAGCAGGGACCCGGATGGTCAGCCCCAGCATTTT	CASRDPDGQPQHF
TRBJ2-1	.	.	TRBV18	TGTGCCAGCTCACCAGTCTCACACAATGAGCAGTTCTTC	CASSPVSHNEQFF
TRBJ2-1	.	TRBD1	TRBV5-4	TGTGCCAGCAACCCAACAGGGGCCTACAATGAGCAGTTCTTC	CASNPTGAYNEQFF
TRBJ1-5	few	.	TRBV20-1	TGCAGTGCTAGCTATGCAGGTGGGAGGGGTTGGTGGGCCGATCAGCCCCAGCATTTT	CSASYAGGRGWWADQPQHF
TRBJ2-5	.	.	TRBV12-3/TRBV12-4	TGTGCCAGCAGTTTGGGTGGCCTTTTGAGCCAGGAGACCCAGTACTTC	CASSLGGLLSQETQYF
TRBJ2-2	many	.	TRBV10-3	TGTGCCATCAGTGAGTCCGGCACCGGGGAGCTGTTTTTT	CAISESGTGELFF
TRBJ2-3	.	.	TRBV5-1	TGCGCCAGCAGCTTGGCGGGGGGACAGATCGGCACAGATACGCAGTATTTT	CASSLAGGQIGTDTQYF
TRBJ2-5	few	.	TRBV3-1	TGTGCCAGCAGCCAAGGACAACCCGGAGACCAGTACTTC	CASSQGQPGDQYF
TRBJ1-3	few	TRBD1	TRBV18	TGTGCCAGCTCCCTGGTCGCGCGGACAGGACCACATTCGGGAAACACCATATATTTT	CASSLVARTGPHSGNTIYF
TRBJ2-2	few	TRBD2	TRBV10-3	TGTGCCATCAGTGAGTTTCGTGCGGGGGCGAACACCGGGGAGCTGTTTTTT	CAISEFRAGANTGELFF
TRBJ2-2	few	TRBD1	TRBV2	TGTGCCAGCCGGTACCTCCCCTACTTCGGACAGGGGGGTGACACCGGGGAGCTGTTTTTT	CASRYLPYFGQGGDTGELFF
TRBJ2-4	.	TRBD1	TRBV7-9	TGTGCCAGCAGCTCGGAGGACAGGGGAGAGTACTTC	CASSSEDRGEYF
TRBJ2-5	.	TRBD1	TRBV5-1	TGCGCCAGCAGCGCTACCGGGACAGGGGGAGAGACCCAGTACTTC	CASSATGTGGETQYF
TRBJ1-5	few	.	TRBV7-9	TGTGCCAGCAGCCATTGGGCGGGTTCGGATCAGCCCCAGCATTTT	CASSHWAGSDQPQHF
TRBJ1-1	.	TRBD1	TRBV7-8	TGTGCCACCGGGACAGGGCGCAATGAGGGGGCTTTCTTT	CATGTGRNEGAFF
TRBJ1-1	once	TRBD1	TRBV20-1	TGCAGTGCTAGAGAGGAGGACAGGTACACTGAAGCTTTCTTT	CSAREEDRYTEAFF
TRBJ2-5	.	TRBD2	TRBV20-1	TGCAGTGCTACCGGGACTAGTGTCGAGACCCAGTACTTC	CSATGTSVETQYF
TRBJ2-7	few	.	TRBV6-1	TGTGCCAGCGGGGACTCAGACGAGCAGTACTTC	CASGDSDEQYF
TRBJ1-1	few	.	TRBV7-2	TGTGCCAGCAGCTTAGTCAGACGGGCGGCTTTCTTT	CASSLVRRAAFF
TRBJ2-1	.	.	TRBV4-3	TGCGCCAGCAGCCAAGACCCCTCCTACAATGAGCAGTTCTTC	CASSQDPSYNEQFF
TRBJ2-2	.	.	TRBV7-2	TGTGCCAGCAGCTCGTTAGGGGGGGGGAGAGGGAGACCCGGGGAGCTGTTTTTT	CASSSLGGGRGRPGELFF